These 20 T cell receptor beta chains were sequenced from one sample in a study of patients and donors after allogeneic stem cell transplantation. Each CDR3 protein gets one entry after TCRdb re-called the RT-PCR reads with MiXCR. The sample contains some 150,000 distinct CDR3 sequences, about a third of which appear only once. The sample comprised blood, either unsorted or a sorted T cell fraction (not recorded which). The receptors derive from a human donor who was either an allogeneic HSCT recipient or a stem cell or donor lymphocyte infusion donor (not recorded which). It is not recorded whose cells these are; they may come from a transplant donor.

The V call is TRBV5-6, the J call TRBJ2-7; 9 bases align to TRBD1. Trimming took 4 bases from V and 4 from J; bases not matched to a gene: 9. The CDR3 length is 15 residues. CDR1 is SGHDT, CDR2 YYEEEE, per germline. The CDR3 DNA follows: TGTGCCAGCAGCATCGCCGGGACAGGGAAGTACGAGCAGTACTTC. Protein product: CASSIAGTGKYEQYF.

This chain uses TRBV28 with TRBJ1-4, with D possibly being TRBD1 (5 bases). V was clipped by 2 bases and J by 2 bases, with 18 bases between them. Germline lookup yields CDR1 MDHEN and CDR2 SYDVKM. The CDR3 runs to 18 residues. DNA for the CDR3: TGTGCCAGCAGTTTAGGGCAGGGACGCATTTGGACTAATGAAAAACTGTTTTTT. Protein product: CASSLGQGRIWTNEKLFF. Full variable domain (rest looked up from reference TRBV28 and TRBJ1-4): DVKVTQSSRYLVKRTGEKVFLECVQDMDHENMFWYRQDPGLGLRLIYFSYDVKMKEKGDIPEGYSVSREKKERFSLILESASTNQTSMYLCASSLGQGRIWTNEKLFFGSGTQLSVL.

The chain couples TRBV29-1 to TRBJ2-5; D gene unclear. Trimming removed 3 bases from V and 5 bases from J, with 10 bases in between. Germline loops: CDR1 SQVTM, CDR2 ANQGSEA. CDR3 length equals 12 residues. In nucleotides, the CDR3 is TGCAGCGTTGAGTATCGGAAGGAGACCCAGTACTTC. The encoded protein is CSVEYRKETQYF.

This clonotype was recorded a few times. The gene calls are TRBV5-5 and TRBJ2-7, with D unresolved. Germline V gene lookup returns CDR1 SGHKS and CDR2 YYEKEE (reference sequence). Trimming removed 6 bases from V and 2 bases from J, with 15 bases in between. The CDR3 runs 14 residues. CDR3 protein: CASIPWGGTYEQYF. The CDR3 nucleotides are TGTGCCAGCATCCCGTGGGGTGGGACCTACGAGCAGTACTTC.

J is TRBJ1-2 and V is TRBV5-1; TRBD1 matches 10 bases. Germline loops: CDR1 SGHRS, CDR2 YFSETQ. CDR3 length equals 15 residues. Trimming cost V 2 bases and J 4 bases; bases outside gene matches: 5. As DNA, the CDR3 is TGCGCCAGCAGCTTAGGGACAGGGGACGGCTATGGCTACACCTTC. Translated: CASSLGTGDGYGYTF.

The rearrangement links TRBV28 to TRBJ2-3; weak D call: TRBD1 (6 bases). Germline V CDR1 and CDR2: MDHEN, SYDVKM. This CDR3 has 15 amino acids. V was cut by 2 bases and J by 6 bases, with 15 bases left in between. The CDR3 protein is CASSLKDRPGDTQYF. The CDR3 nucleotides are TGTGCCAGCAGTTTAAAAGACAGGCCGGGGGATACGCAGTATTTT.

The CDR3: CASSPSGTLNTGELFF. The CDR3 bases are TGTGCCAGCAGTCCCTCCGGGACACTTAACACCGGGGAGCTGTTTTTT. The gene calls are TRBV27 and TRBJ2-2, with D possibly being TRBD1 (6 bases). Germline V CDR1 and CDR2: MNHEY, SMNVEV (reference sequence). The CDR3 contains 16 residues. V lost 5 bases, J lost 2 bases, and 15 bases lay in between.

This clonotype was picked up a small number of times. The genes are TRBV27 and TRBJ1-1; tentatively, D is TRBD1 (5 bases). The CDR3 runs to 14 residues. Trimming removed 0 bases from V and 1 base from J, with 6 bases in between. Germline V gene sequence: CDR1 MNHEY, CDR2 SMNVEV (reference sequence). The CDR3 nucleotides read TGTGCCAGCAGTTTATCTGGACAGAACACTGAAGCTTTCTTT. It codes for CASSLSGQNTEAFF.

This rearrangement joins TRBV6-5 to TRBJ2-5, with 8 bases that match TRBD1. The V gene's germline CDR1 is MNHEY and CDR2 SVGAGI. The CDR3 totals 14 residues. Unmatched junction bases numbered 8, after V lost 5 bases and J lost 6 bases. CDR3 protein: CASSTDRALKTQYF. DNA of the CDR3: TGTGCCAGCAGTACGGACAGGGCTCTCAAGACCCAGTACTTC.

This sequence joins TRBV9 and TRBJ2-3, with D unresolved. CDR1 is SGDLS and CDR2 is YYNGEE in the germline V gene. This CDR3 is 17 amino acids long. V gave up 2 bases and J gave up 1 base, with 17 bases separating them. The CDR3 is CASSVQKSPPGTDTQYF. For the CDR3, the DNA is TGTGCCAGCAGCGTTCAGAAGTCCCCCCCTGGCACAGATACGCAGTATTTT.

This clonotype was recorded at least ten times. Sequence at one end of the junction differs from germline and may be a read error. The V gene is TRBV3-1, the J gene TRBJ1-5; D gene ambiguous. Germline V gives CDR1 LGHDT, CDR2 YNNKEL (reference sequence). This CDR3 spans 15 amino acids. As DNA, the CDR3 is TGTGCCAGCAGCCAAGATCAGGTTGAAAATCGGCCCCAGCATTTT. This sequence encodes CASSQDQVENRPQHF. Based on the CDR3 plus reference TRBV3-1 and TRBJ1-5, the full variable domain is DTAVSQTPKYLVTQMGNDKSIKCEQNLGHDTMYWYKQDSKKFLKIMFSYNNKELIINETVPNRFSPKSPDKAHLNLHINSLELGDSAVYFCASSQDQVENRPQHFGDGTRLSIL.

The chain employs TRBV12-3 or TRBV12-4 and TRBJ1-5; no clear D. This CDR3 comprises 16 residues. V lost 6 bases, J lost 3 bases, and 18 bases lay in between. CDR3 residues: CASSWAGAHYNQPQHF. The CDR3 DNA sequence: TGTGCCAGCAGCTGGGCCGGCGCGCATTACAATCAGCCCCAGCATTTT.

This sequence joins TRBV9 and TRBJ2-3; 10 positions agree with TRBD2. Losses at the gene ends were 0 bases for V and 6 bases for J; bases not matched to a gene: 7. The CDR3 contains 16 residues. Germline V gene data show CDR1 as SGDLS and CDR2 as YYNGEE. In nucleotides, the CDR3 is TGTGCCAGCAGCGTAGCTAAGCGGGGGGGCCCGGATACGCAGTATTTT. As protein: CASSVAKRGGPDTQYF.

The chain is built from TRBV6-5 and TRBJ1-1; TRBD1 might be the D (6 bases). The V and J ends lost 2 bases and 4 bases respectively, with 11 bases between them. The CDR3 consists of 14 residues. The germline gives CDR1 MNHEY, CDR2 SVGAGI. CDR3 sequence reads: CASSYEGGGTEAFF. CDR3 DNA: TGTGCCAGCAGTTACGAGGGGGGTGGCACTGAAGCTTTCTTT.

This clonotype was counted only a few times. This sequence joins TRBV12-3 or TRBV12-4 and TRBJ1-5; TRBD1 aligns across 7 bases. The length of the CDR3 is 14 residues. V gave up 3 bases and J gave up 3 bases; unmatched junction bases: 2. CDR3 sequence: CASSFDRDNQPQHF. The CDR3 bases are TGTGCCAGCAGTTTTGACAGGGACAATCAGCCCCAGCATTTT.

This clonotype showed up just once. CDR3 protein: CASSQGAGLGKETQYF. CDR3 DNA: TGCGCCAGCAGCCAAGGGGCAGGGCTGGGGAAGGAGACCCAGTACTTC. This rearrangement joins TRBV4-3 to TRBJ2-5; the D gene is possibly TRBD1 (5 bases). The CDR3 is 16 amino acids. CDR1 and CDR2 (germline): LGHNA, YSLEER. V gave up 1 base and J gave up 5 bases, with 17 bases separating them.

The chain links TRBV20-1 to TRBJ1-1; D gene uncertain. The V end was cut by 0 bases, the J end by 0 bases, with 8 bases between. This CDR3 spans 14 amino acids. Germline CDR1 and CDR2: DFQATT and SNEGSKA (reference sequence). The CDR3 here is CSARDRYMNTEAFF. The CDR3 DNA sequence: TGCAGTGCTAGAGACCGCTACATGAACACTGAAGCTTTCTTT.

This clonotype showed up just a few times. The chain has TRBV5-1 and TRBJ1-1; D remains unclear. Per the germline V gene, CDR1 is SGHRS and CDR2 is YFSETQ. V was pared by 4 bases and J by 0 bases, with 13 bases between. The CDR3 extends over 15 amino acids. CDR3 residues: CASSDGYGVNTEAFF. In DNA, the CDR3 is TGCGCCAGCAGCGACGGGTACGGAGTGAACACTGAAGCTTTCTTT.

The chain combines TRBV13 with TRBJ2-3; D ambiguous. The CDR3 spans 13 residues. Trimming pared 11 bases from V and 2 bases from J, leaving 14 bases between. Germline CDR1 and CDR2: PRHDT and FYEKMQ (reference sequence). Here the CDR3 DNA reads TGTGCCGGGTCCCGTTTTCACACAGATACGCAGTATTTT. Amino acid sequence: CAGSRFHTDTQYF.

This chain links TRBV4-2 with TRBJ2-7; 9 bases match TRBD2. V trimming: 1 base; J trimming: 3 bases; junction bases outside the gene matches: 13. This CDR3 contains 18 residues. Germline CDR1 is LGHNA and CDR2 is YNFKEQ. CDR3 in DNA: TGTGCCAGCAGCCAAGTAGAGGCTAGCGGGGAGTTGGACTACGAGCAGTACTTC. Translating it yields CASSQVEASGELDYEQYF.